This TCR beta chain derives from a study of T cell changes during pregnancy in multiple sclerosis. Some clones are missing from TCRdb's copy, which holds only in-frame ones; the method was immunoSEQ multiplex PCR. The table records around 63,000 clones, around nine tenths of them present only once. This CDR3 contains 15 residues. CDR1 MNHNS and CDR2 SASEGT come from the germline V gene. The V and J ends lost 3 bases and 6 bases, in that order; junction bases with no gene match: 6. This sequence originates from a female donor in good health, enrolled as a control in a pregnancy study. The chain combines TRBV6-1 with TRBJ2-1; TRBD1 aligns across 9 bases. The specimen was peripheral blood, collected in the third trimester of pregnancy. CDR3 residues: CASSEPGTGINEQFF. CDR3 nucleotides: TGTGCCAGCAGTGAGCCCGGGACAGGGATCAATGAGCAGTTCTTC.